A single sample is the source of the 14 T cell receptor beta chains below, sequenced in a study of blood T cells in healthy people across ages. Combining a sample-barcoded 5' primer with a J-beta primer mix, a second PCR ran for about 7 to 11 cycles. TCRdb reanalysed the 5' RACE reads using MiXCR and keeps one entry per CDR3 protein. The sample shows some 700,000 distinct CDR3 sequences, about 20% of them seen only once. Sequenced sample: blood. Receptors were obtained from a man between 65 and 80 years old in good health.

The genes are TRBV29-1 and TRBJ2-5, with D unresolved. Judging by the DNA end, TRBJ2-7 fits better; the J call may be wrong. The germline V gene has CDR1 SQVTM and CDR2 ANQGSEA. The CDR3 spans 11 residues. The CDR3 here is CSVEKVDEQYF. The CDR3 DNA reads as TGCAGCGTTGAAAAAGTTGACGAGCAGTACTTC.

Only a few counts were recorded for this clonotype. The CDR3 nucleotides are TGTGCCAGCAGCTTTAGCGGGGGGGCCGGCAATGAGCAGTTCTTC. Protein: CASSFSGGAGNEQFF. The chain employs TRBV7-2 and TRBJ2-5; 11 bases line up with TRBD2. The J call could be wrong; TRBJ2-1 is a better fit for the DNA end. The CDR3 totals 15 residues. Germline CDR1 SGHTA, CDR2 FQGNSA.

The table lists this clonotype with a few counts. This chain uses TRBV10-2 with TRBJ2-3; D ambiguous. V was clipped by 6 bases and J by 4 bases, with 17 bases between them. This CDR3 contains 15 residues. Germline values: CDR1 WSHSY, CDR2 SAAADI. The CDR3 loop reads CASREVYPNADTQYF. The CDR3 nucleotides read TGCGCCAGCAGGGAAGTCTACCCGAACGCAGATACGCAGTATTTT.

The chain uses TRBV24-1 and TRBJ2-3; 13 positions agree with TRBD2. CDR1 is KGHDR and CDR2 is SFDVKD in the germline V gene. The CDR3 has 16 amino acids. V lost 3 bases, J lost 6 bases, and 5 bases stayed unmatched. The CDR3 region is CATSDRTSGRGDTQYF. Written as DNA, the CDR3 is TGTGCCACCAGTGATCGGACTAGCGGGAGAGGCGATACGCAGTATTTT.

This clonotype was observed a few times. V gene TRBV12-3 or TRBV12-4 combines with J gene TRBJ1-4; unclear D gene. This CDR3 comprises 14 residues. V shed 4 bases and J shed 8 bases, with 14 bases lying between them. The CDR3 bases are TGTGCCAGCAGTTCCGGGCGCAGTCGGGAAAAACTGTTTTTT. Translating gives CASSSGRSREKLFF.

This chain connects TRBV5-1 to TRBJ1-6; a possible D gene is TRBD1 (5 bases). Germline V gene lookup returns CDR1 SGHRS and CDR2 YFSETQ. V was cut by 5 bases and J by 7 bases, with 13 bases left in between. The CDR3 loop spans 14 amino acids. The CDR3 DNA reads TGCGCCAGCAGTTCCGACAGACCCAATTCACCCCTCCACTTT. Its protein product is CASSSDRPNSPLHF.

In its sample, this clonotype was seen many times. CDR3 sequence reads: CASSPTGTSAYEQYF. The CDR3 DNA sequence: TGTGCCAGCAGTCCCACCGGGACTAGTGCCTACGAGCAGTACTTC. The V gene is TRBV6-5, the J gene TRBJ2-5; 8 bases are a match to TRBD2. The J call is uncertain, as TRBJ2-7 better fits the DNA end. The CDR3 spans 15 residues. Germline V gene lookup returns CDR1 MNHEY and CDR2 SVGAGI.

The chain couples TRBV7-2 to TRBJ1-6; D gene unclear. Germline lookup yields CDR1 SGHTA and CDR2 FQGNSA. The CDR3 loop spans 12 amino acids. Trimming stripped 3 bases from V and 10 bases from J, with 7 bases between. CDR3 coding DNA: TGTGCCAGCAGCTTGGTTAGATCACCCCTCCACTTT. This gives the protein CASSLVRSPLHF.

This chain joins TRBV5-1 and TRBJ2-7, with D possibly TRBD2 on 7 matching bases. With the DNA end fitting TRBJ2-1 better, the J assignment may be wrong. Germline CDR1 and CDR2: SGHRS and YFSETQ. This CDR3 has 15 residues. For the CDR3, the DNA is TGCGCCAGCAGCTTGGAAGCGGGACATTACAATGAGCAGTTCTTC. Translation: CASSLEAGHYNEQFF.

V is TRBV7-8 and J is TRBJ1-4; D is perhaps TRBD1 (5 bases). CDR3 length: 15 residues. V shed 5 bases and J shed 7 bases, with 17 bases lying between them. Germline V CDR1 and CDR2: SGHVS, FQNEAQ. CDR3 coding DNA: TGTGCCAGCAGCATAGAGCGGAGGGGCGGTGAAAAACTGTTTTTT. It encodes CASSIERRGGEKLFF.

This chain uses TRBV28 with TRBJ2-1; perhaps TRBD2 as D (5 bases). This CDR3 has 13 amino acids. The V gene lost 3 bases and the J gene lost 6 bases, with 9 bases spanning the gap. Germline lookup yields CDR1 MDHEN and CDR2 SYDVKM. The CDR3 nucleotides are TGTGCCAGCAGTTTTGCTGCGGGCAATGAGCAGTTCTTC. Translated: CASSFAAGNEQFF.

This clonotype came up a few times. The DNA for the CDR3 is TGTGCCAGCAGCCAAGATCAGATCTATGGCTACACCTTC. Its translation is CASSQDQIYGYTF. The chain is built from TRBV3-1 and TRBJ1-2; D not certain. Germline lookup yields CDR1 LGHDT and CDR2 YNNKEL (reference sequence). Trimming removed 0 bases from V and 4 bases from J, with 6 bases in between. The CDR3 loop spans 13 amino acids. The variable domain in full, completed from reference TRBV3-1 and TRBJ1-2, reads DTAVSQTPKYLVTQMGNDKSIKCEQNLGHDTMYWYKQDSKKFLKIMFSYNNKELIINETVPNRFSPKSPDKAHLNLHINSLELGDSAVYFCASSQDQIYGYTFGSGTRLTVV.

CDR3 in amino acids: CASSRDGRAAGTDTQYF. CDR3 nucleotide sequence: TGTGCCAGCAGCAGGGACGGGAGGGCCGCAGGCACAGATACGCAGTATTTT. The chain employs TRBV7-3 and TRBJ2-3, with TRBD2 identical over 8 bases. Germline trimming cut 5 bases from V and 1 base from J; bases unmatched to any gene: 11. Germline V gives CDR1 SGHTA, CDR2 FQGTGA. The CDR3 is 17 residues long.

Only a few counts were recorded for this clonotype. This CDR3 is CAPRRGLLAKNIQYF. The CDR3 DNA sequence: TGTGCCCCCCGCAGGGGGCTTCTAGCCAAAAACATTCAGTACTTC. The J gene is TRBJ2-4, the V gene TRBV2; TRBD1 agrees at 8 bases. The germline V gene has CDR1 SNHLY and CDR2 FYNNEI. V dropped 11 bases and J dropped 0; count of bases not matched to a gene: 9. The CDR3 totals 15 residues. Full variable domain (rest looked up from reference TRBV2 and TRBJ2-4): EPEVTQTPSHQVTQMGQEVILRCVPISNHLYFYWYRQILGQKVEFLVSFYNNEISEKSEIFDDQFSVERPDGSNFTLKIRSTKLEDSAMYFCAPRRGLLAKNIQYFGAGTRLSVL.